Listed here is a single T cell receptor beta chain. CDR3 size: 13 residues. J lost 4 bases, V lost 6 bases, and 6 bases had no gene match. Germline V gives CDR1 SQVTM, CDR2 ANQGSEA. The sample comes from a study of shared clonotypes between healthy human individuals. The repertoire was sequenced with immunoSEQ multiplex PCR; TCRdb's copy has only in-frame clones and lacks some. This sample yields hundreds of thousands of clones, of which around 73% are seen a single time; 1.5% to 2% belongs to the top ten. This rearrangement joins TRBV29-1 to TRBJ2-3; the match to TRBD2 covers 8 bases. The sample consisted of memory CD4+ T cells sorted from blood. Documented subset: CD45RA-negative fraction. This sequence originates from a woman aged 25 to 39 in good health. The DNA of the CDR3 is TGCAGCGTCAGGCTAGCGGGTCCAGATACGCAGTATTTT. Its protein product is CSVRLAGPDTQYF.